This TCR beta chain was identified in a study of T cells in Graves' hyperthyroidism and ophthalmopathy. Study in general: At the time of initial diagnosis and before any treatment, peripheral blood was collected. Study results and caveats: The model made its ophthalmopathy prediction, and onset followed a median 6.5 months later.

In this sample, this clonotype turned up many times. Its antigen is still unknown. RNA transcripts were the template for amplifying TCR beta CDR3 regions. The TCR CDR3 first-round RT-PCR relied on the HTBI primer set. A single record per CDR3 protein comes from TCRdb applying MiXCR to the multiplex PCR reads. The sample yields roughly 740,000 distinct CDR3 sequences, around 17% seen once. Germline CDR1 SNHLY, CDR2 FYNNEI. The CDR3 length is 12 residues. V was clipped by 3 bases and J by 9 bases, with 11 bases between them. Graves' hyperthyroidism showing no ophthalmopathy progression within 18 months was considered stable.

The J gene is TRBJ1-1, the V gene TRBV2; D is undetermined. The sequence came from a man aged 18 to 30 with Graves' hyperthyroidism. What was sequenced was blood. CDR3 DNA: TGTGCCAGCAGTGACACACGGACCCAAGCTTTCTTT. As protein: CASSDTRTQAFF. The full variable domain, completed using reference TRBV2 and TRBJ1-1, is EPEVTQTPSHQVTQMGQEVILRCVPISNHLYFYWYRQILGQKVEFLVSFYNNEISEKSEIFDDQFSVERPDGSNFTLKIRSTKLEDSAMYFCASSDTRTQAFFGQGTRLTVV.